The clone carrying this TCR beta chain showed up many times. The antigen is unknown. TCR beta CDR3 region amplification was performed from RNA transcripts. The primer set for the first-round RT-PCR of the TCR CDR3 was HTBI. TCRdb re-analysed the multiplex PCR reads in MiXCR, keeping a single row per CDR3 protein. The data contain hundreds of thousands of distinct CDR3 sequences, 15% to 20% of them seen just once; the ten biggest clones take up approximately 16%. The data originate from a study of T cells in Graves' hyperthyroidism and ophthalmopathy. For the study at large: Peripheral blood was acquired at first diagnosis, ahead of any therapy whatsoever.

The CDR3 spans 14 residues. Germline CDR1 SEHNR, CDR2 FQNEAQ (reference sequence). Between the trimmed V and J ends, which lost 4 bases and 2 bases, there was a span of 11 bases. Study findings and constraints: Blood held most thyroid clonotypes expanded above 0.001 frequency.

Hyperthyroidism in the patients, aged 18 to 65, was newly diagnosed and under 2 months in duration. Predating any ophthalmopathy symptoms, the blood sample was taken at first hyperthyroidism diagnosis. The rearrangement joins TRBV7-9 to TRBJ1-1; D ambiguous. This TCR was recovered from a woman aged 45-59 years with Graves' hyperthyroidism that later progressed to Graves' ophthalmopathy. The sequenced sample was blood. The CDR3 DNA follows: TGTGCCAGCAGCTCACTTCGGTCAAACACTGAAGCTTTCTTT. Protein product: CASSSLRSNTEAFF.